This TCR beta chain was captured in a study of identical twins. Study results and limitations: Twin pairs had excess sharing that was weaker in beta out-of-frame sequences. Cord blood's abundant beta clonotypes had fewer insertions, unlike memory repertoires. Analyses of zero insertions could be partly confounded by invariant MAIT and iNKT cells.

All donors were healthy Caucasians. Germline lookup yields CDR1 SGHVS and CDR2 FQNEAQ. This CDR3 contains 18 residues. The V and J ends lost 4 bases and 3 bases respectively, with 22 bases between them. TCRdb processed the 5' RACE reads anew with MiXCR; each CDR3 protein has one entry. The sample holds fewer than 450,000 distinct CDR3 sequences; approximately 9.1% are singletons and the top ten take 8.5% to 10%. This clonotype showed up just a few times. No antigen is known for it. The sequence was obtained from a woman between 50 and 59 years old in good health. Material: naive T cells sorted from blood. This chain connects TRBV7-8 to TRBJ1-5; D is uncertain. CDR3 residues: CASSSEIWPIKANQPQHF. The CDR3 region has the DNA TGTGCCAGCAGCTCTGAGATATGGCCCATTAAGGCCAATCAGCCCCAGCATTTT. Full variable domain (remainder filled in from reference TRBV7-8 and TRBJ1-5): GAGVSQSPRYKVAKRGQDVALRCDPISGHVSLFWYQQALGQGPEFLTYFQNEAQLDKSGLPSDRFFAERPEGSVSTLKIQRTQQEDSAVYLCASSSEIWPIKANQPQHFGDGTRLSIL.